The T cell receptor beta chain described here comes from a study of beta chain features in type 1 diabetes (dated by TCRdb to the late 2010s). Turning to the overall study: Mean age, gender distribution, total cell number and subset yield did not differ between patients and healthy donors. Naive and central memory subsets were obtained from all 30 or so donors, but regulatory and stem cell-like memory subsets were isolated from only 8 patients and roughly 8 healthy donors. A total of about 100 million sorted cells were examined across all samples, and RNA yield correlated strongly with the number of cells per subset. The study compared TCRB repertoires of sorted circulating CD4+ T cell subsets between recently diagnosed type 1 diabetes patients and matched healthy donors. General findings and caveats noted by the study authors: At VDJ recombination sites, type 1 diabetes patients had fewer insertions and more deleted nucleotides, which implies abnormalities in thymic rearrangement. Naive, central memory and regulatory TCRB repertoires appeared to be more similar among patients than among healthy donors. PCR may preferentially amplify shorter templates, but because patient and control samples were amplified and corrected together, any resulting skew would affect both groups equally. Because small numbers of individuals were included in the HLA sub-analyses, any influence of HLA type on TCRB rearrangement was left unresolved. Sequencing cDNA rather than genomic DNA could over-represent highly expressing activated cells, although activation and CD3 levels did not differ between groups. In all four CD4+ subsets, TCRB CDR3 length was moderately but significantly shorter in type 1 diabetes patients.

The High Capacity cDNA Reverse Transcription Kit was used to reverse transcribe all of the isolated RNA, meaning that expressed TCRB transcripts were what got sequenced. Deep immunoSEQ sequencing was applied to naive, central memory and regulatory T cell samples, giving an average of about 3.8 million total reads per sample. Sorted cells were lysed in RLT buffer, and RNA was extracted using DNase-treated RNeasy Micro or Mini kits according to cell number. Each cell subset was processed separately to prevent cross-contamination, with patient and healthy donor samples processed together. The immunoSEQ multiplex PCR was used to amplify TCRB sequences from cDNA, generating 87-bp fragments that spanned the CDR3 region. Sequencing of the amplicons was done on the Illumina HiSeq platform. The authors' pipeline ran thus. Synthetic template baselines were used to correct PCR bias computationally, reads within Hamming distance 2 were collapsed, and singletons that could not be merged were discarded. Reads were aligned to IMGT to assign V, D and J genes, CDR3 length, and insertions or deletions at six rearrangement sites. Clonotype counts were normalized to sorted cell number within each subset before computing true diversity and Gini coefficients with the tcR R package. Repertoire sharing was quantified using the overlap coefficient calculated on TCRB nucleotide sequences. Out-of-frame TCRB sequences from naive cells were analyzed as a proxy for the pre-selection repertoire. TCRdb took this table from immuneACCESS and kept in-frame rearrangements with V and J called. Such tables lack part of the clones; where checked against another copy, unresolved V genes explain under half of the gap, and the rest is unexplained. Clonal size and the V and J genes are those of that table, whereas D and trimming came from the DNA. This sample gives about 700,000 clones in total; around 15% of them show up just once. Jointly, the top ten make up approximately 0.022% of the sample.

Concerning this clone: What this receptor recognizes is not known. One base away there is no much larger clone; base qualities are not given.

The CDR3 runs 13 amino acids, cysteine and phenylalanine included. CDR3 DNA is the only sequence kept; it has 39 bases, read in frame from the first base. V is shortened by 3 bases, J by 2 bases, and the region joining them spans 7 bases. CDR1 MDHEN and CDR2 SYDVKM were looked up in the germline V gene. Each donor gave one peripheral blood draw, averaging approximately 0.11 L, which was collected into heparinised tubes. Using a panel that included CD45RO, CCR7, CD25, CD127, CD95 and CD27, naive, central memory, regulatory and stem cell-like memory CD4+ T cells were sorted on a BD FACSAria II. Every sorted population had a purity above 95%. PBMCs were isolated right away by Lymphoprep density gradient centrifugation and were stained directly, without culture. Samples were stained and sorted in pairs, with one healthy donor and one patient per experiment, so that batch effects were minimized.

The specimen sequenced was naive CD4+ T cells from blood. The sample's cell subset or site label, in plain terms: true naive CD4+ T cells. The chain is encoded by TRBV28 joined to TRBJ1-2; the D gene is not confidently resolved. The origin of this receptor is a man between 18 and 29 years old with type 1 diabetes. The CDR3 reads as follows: CASSFAGNYGYTF. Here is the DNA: TGTGCCAGCAGTTTCGCAGGCAACTATGGCTACACCTTC.